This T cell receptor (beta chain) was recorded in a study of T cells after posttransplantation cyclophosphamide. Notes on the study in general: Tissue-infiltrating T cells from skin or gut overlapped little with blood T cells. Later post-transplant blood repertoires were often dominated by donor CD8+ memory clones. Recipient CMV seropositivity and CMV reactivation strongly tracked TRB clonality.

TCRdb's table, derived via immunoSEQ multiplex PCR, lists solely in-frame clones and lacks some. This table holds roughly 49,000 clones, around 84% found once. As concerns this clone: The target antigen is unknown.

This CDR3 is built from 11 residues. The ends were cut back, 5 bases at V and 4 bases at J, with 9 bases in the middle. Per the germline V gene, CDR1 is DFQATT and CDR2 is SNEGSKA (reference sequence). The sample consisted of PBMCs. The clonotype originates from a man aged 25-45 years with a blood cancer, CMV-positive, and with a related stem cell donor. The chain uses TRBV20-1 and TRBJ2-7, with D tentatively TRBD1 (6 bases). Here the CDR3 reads CSAWTVYEQYF. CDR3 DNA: TGCAGTGCTTGGACAGTATACGAGCAGTACTTC.